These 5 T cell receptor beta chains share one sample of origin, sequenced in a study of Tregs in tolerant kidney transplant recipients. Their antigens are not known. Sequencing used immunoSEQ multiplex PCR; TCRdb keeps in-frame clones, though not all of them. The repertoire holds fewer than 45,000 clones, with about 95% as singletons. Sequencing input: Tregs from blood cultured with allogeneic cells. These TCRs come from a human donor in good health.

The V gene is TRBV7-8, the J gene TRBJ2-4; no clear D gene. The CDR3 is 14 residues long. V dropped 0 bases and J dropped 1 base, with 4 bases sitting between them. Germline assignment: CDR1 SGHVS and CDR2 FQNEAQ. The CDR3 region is CASSLAGAKNIQYF. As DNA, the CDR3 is TGTGCCAGCAGCTTAGCAGGTGCCAAAAACATTCAGTACTTC.

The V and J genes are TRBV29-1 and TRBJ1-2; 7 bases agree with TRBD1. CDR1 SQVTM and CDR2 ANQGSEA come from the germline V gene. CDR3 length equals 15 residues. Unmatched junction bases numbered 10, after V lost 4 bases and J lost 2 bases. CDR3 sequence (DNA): TGCAGCGTTGGCCAAGGGGGCGGTCGGAACTATGGCTACACCTTC. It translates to CSVGQGGGRNYGYTF.

The CDR3 reads CASIFYGEAFF. The DNA for the CDR3 is TGTGCCAGCATTTTTTACGGGGAAGCTTTCTTT. The chain uses TRBV27 and TRBJ1-1; unclear D gene. V lost 7 bases, J lost 8 bases, and 11 bases lay in between. This CDR3 is built from 11 residues. Per germline, CDR1 MNHEY and CDR2 SMNVEV (reference sequence).

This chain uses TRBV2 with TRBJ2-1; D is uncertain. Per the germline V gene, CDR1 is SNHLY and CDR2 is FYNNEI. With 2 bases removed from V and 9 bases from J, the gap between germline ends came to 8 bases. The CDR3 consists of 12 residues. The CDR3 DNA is TGTGCCAGCAGTGAATTGGCGCGTGAGCAGTTCTTC. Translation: CASSELAREQFF.

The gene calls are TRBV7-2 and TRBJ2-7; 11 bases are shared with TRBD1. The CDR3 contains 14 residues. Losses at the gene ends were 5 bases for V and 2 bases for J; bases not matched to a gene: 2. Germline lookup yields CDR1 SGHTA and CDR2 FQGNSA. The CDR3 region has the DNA TGTGCCAGCAGCCGGGGACAGGGGGCCTACGAGCAGTACTTC. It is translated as CASSRGQGAYEQYF.